The clone carrying this TCR beta chain showed up just a few times. The antigen is undetermined. Trimming took off 2 bases at V and 6 bases at J, with 13 bases between the two ends. The CDR3 runs 14 residues. These data come from a study of blood T cells in healthy people across ages. Study findings and constraints: Diversity figures derived from one million T cells were judged to underestimate the true value.

Combining a sample-barcoded 5' primer with a J-beta primer mix, a second PCR ran for roughly 7 to 11 cycles. MiXCR was run by TCRdb on the 5' RACE reads, yielding one entry per CDR3 protein. Seen here are 1.8 million or so distinct CDR3 sequences, 35% to 50% observed once, and the top ten hold more than 20%. This receptor was obtained from a human donor in good health. What was sequenced was blood. This chain uses TRBV12-3 or TRBV12-4 with TRBJ1-2; D is unresolved. CDR3 residues: CASSLSDKVDGYTF. CDR3 bases: TGTGCCAGCAGTTTATCCGACAAAGTCGATGGCTACACCTTC.